This entry is about one T cell receptor (beta chain). Its antigen remains unknown. TCRdb redid the calling of the reads with MiXCR, one entry per CDR3 protein. The sample shows 490,000 or so distinct CDR3 sequences, about 10% of them seen only once. The source of the sample is a study of T cell repertoires in cytomegalovirus infection. In the study overall: Public TCR beta signatures marked donors with CMV infection and the matching HLA.

Study findings and constraints: HLA-C-restricted, CMV-specific TCR beta clonotypes were dominant ex vivo. The cumulative frequency of public TCR beta families identified carriers of CMV plus the relevant HLA.

Germline V lookup: CDR1 SEHNR, CDR2 FQNEAQ (reference sequence). V lost 2 bases to trimming and J lost 6 bases; unmatched junction nucleotides: 1. This CDR3 spans 13 amino acids. The chain carries TRBV7-9 and TRBJ1-5; 7 bases are a match to TRBD1. The receptor was isolated from a human donor in good health (CMV status not recorded). Some clones in this sample may be carry-over from other donors' samples. Sequences were obtained from PBMCs. DNA for the CDR3: TGTGCCAGCAGCTTACCAGGGGGTCAGCCCCAGCATTTT. It encodes CASSLPGGQPQHF.